This note documents a single T cell receptor (beta chain) sequence. Its cognate antigen is unknown. A universal primer site was created by template switching, with the cDNA bearing unique molecular identifiers. TCRdb itself ran the 5' RACE reads through MiXCR, one entry per CDR3 protein. Of about 1.7 million distinct CDR3 sequences listed, around 33% are singletons. The source of the sample is a study of identical twins. Only healthy Caucasians were included as donors. From germline, CDR1 is DFQATT and CDR2 SNEGSKA (reference sequence). The CDR3 loop spans 18 amino acids. The trim removed 5 bases at V and 3 bases at J, leaving 20 bases unmatched. General study points: Low generation-probability sequences were in excess among twin-shared out-of-frame alpha sequences. In zero-insertion analyses, partial confounding could arise from invariant MAIT and iNKT cells.

The chain uses TRBV20-1 and TRBJ2-5, with 8 bases identical to TRBD1. Sequenced sample: cord blood. This clonotype was obtained from a newborn girl in good health. CDR3 loop: CSAQFRQGHLYIEETQYF. In DNA form, the CDR3 reads TGCAGTGCTCAATTTCGACAGGGGCACCTCTATATCGAAGAGACCCAGTACTTC.